A single sample is the source of the 25 T cell receptor beta chains below, sequenced in a study of T cells in women clearing cervical HPV infection. Profiling relied on immunoSEQ multiplex PCR, and the TCRdb table lists in-frame clones only, not all of them. The sample has 25,000 to 35,000 clones. The sample taken for sequencing was blood buffy coat. These receptors were obtained from a woman between 18 and 69 years old with a cervical HPV16 infection that either progressed to CIN3+ or cleared (not recorded which).

Remarks on this clone: The read halts 3 residues ahead of the CDR3 end, with the missing end drawn from the germline J gene. The gene calls are TRBV5-1 and TRBJ1-6; D is perhaps TRBD1 (6 bases). V shed 4 bases and J shed 0 bases, with 17 bases lying between them. The CDR3 consists of 18 residues. The V gene's germline CDR1 is SGHRS and CDR2 YFSETQ. CDR3: CASSVATGLSSYNSPLHF. Incomplete CDR3 DNA: TGCGCCAGCAGCGTGGCCACAGGGTTAAGCTCCTATAATTCACCC.

Comment on this clone: The CDR3 end falls 3 residues outside the read, so it is completed with the germline J gene. This rearrangement joins TRBV5-1 to TRBJ1-1; 8 positions match TRBD1. Germline loops: CDR1 SGHRS, CDR2 YFSETQ. V lost 4 bases and J lost 2; bases outside the gene matches: 4. This CDR3 comprises 14 residues. The part of the CDR3 DNA that was read is TGCGCCAGCAGCAGGGCAGGGGGCAACACTGAA. Residues: CASSRAGGNTE. The whole CDR3 reads CASSRAGGNTEAFF.

Worth noting for this clone: The missing CDR3 end, 3 residues past where the read stops, is filled in from the germline J gene. The V call is TRBV5-1, the J call TRBJ2-1; TRBD2 might be the D (6 bases). V lost 0 bases, J lost 6 bases, and 16 bases lay in between. Germline assignment: CDR1 SGHRS and CDR2 YFSETQ. This CDR3 has 16 amino acids. The CDR3 loop is CASSLESWDLGNEQFF. The DNA read from the CDR3 is TGCGCCAGCAGCTTGGAATCATGGGACTTGGGCAATGAG. Complete variable domain (other parts from reference TRBV5-1 and TRBJ2-1): KAGVTQTPRYLIKTRGQQVTLSCSPISGHRSVSWYQQTPGQGLQFLFEYFSETQRNKGNFPGRFSGRQFSNSRSEMNVSTLELGDSALYLCASSLESWDLGNEQFFGPGTRLTVL.

As to this clone: The DNA ends 3 residues before the CDR3 does, and the rest of the CDR3 is filled in from the germline J gene. The V gene is TRBV5-1, the J gene TRBJ2-1, with D tentatively TRBD2 (5 bases). Germline V gives CDR1 SGHRS, CDR2 YFSETQ. This CDR3 contains 16 residues. Trimming removed 1 base from V and 0 bases from J, with 11 bases in between. Incomplete CDR3 DNA: TGCGCCAGCAGCTTGCGGCGGGTGAGCTCCTACAATGAG. Translated, it gives CASSLRRVSSYNE. In full, the CDR3 reads CASSLRRVSSYNEQFF. The whole variable domain, remainder taken from reference TRBV5-1 and TRBJ2-1, is KAGVTQTPRYLIKTRGQQVTLSCSPISGHRSVSWYQQTPGQGLQFLFEYFSETQRNKGNFPGRFSGRQFSNSRSEMNVSTLELGDSALYLCASSLRRVSSYNEQFFGPGTRLTVL.

Concerning this clone: Coverage ceases 3 residues before the CDR3 finishes, and the germline J gene fills in the end. This chain links TRBV19 with TRBJ1-1; 7 bases line up with TRBD1. Trimming took 7 bases from V and 1 from J; bases not matched to a gene: 9. Germline V gives CDR1 LNHDA, CDR2 SQIVND (reference sequence). The CDR3 consists of 15 residues. The CDR3: CASMGAGGTNTEAFF. The DNA read from the CDR3 is TGTGCCAGTATGGGGGCAGGGGGGACGAACACTGAA.

Details on this clone: The read stops 3 residues short of the end of the CDR3; the missing end is completed from the germline J gene. V and J are TRBV18 and TRBJ1-2; 7 bases are a match to TRBD1. V gave up 3 bases and J gave up 3 bases; unmatched junction bases: 7. The CDR3 covers 15 residues. Germline V gene sequence: CDR1 KGHSH, CDR2 LQKENI. The CDR3 reads CASSPDRALDYGYTF. Partial CDR3 DNA: TGTGCCAGCTCACCCGACAGGGCTCTGGACTATGGC. The complete variable domain, with remaining parts taken from reference TRBV18 and TRBJ1-2, reads NAGVMQNPRHLVRRRGQEARLRCSPMKGHSHVYWYRQLPEEGLKFMVYLQKENIIDESGMPKERFSAEFPKEGPSILRIQQVVRGDSAAYFCASSPDRALDYGYTFGSGTRLTVV.

About this clone: Sequencing ends 3 residues short of the CDR3 end; the germline J gene provides the rest. V is TRBV2 and J is TRBJ2-2; TRBD1 or TRBD2 may be the D gene (5 bases each). Per the germline V gene, CDR1 is SNHLY and CDR2 is FYNNEI. This CDR3 is built from 14 residues. Trimming took off 11 bases at V and 4 bases at J, with 17 bases between the two ends. CDR3 protein: CAGTGMRGTGELFF. CDR3 DNA, as far as it was read: TGTGCCGGAACCGGGATGAGGGGCACCGGGGAG.

As regards this clone: The read ends 3 residues shy of where the CDR3 ends; the end is completed using the germline J gene. The rearrangement links TRBV11-3 to TRBJ2-1, with D unresolved. The length of the CDR3 is 14 residues. Germline V gene data show CDR1 as SGHNT and CDR2 as YENEEA. V lost 5 bases, J lost 2 bases, and 10 bases lay in between. Partial CDR3 DNA: TGTGCCAGCAGCCAACCCAGAACCTACAATGAG. Translation: CASSQPRTYNE. From start to end, the CDR3 is CASSQPRTYNEQFF.

A remark on this clone: The read stops 3 residues short of the end of the CDR3; the missing end is completed from the germline J gene. The gene calls are TRBV20-1 and TRBJ1-1; D gene ambiguous. The V end lost 7 bases, the J end lost 5 bases, and 23 bases lay between the germline ends. Germline V gives CDR1 DFQATT, CDR2 SNEGSKA (reference sequence). The CDR3 totals 15 residues. The covered CDR3 bases are TGCAGTGTCACGGCGGGGTTCGCGGGTGGGACTGAA. This gives the protein CSVTAGFAGGTE. The full CDR3 reads CSVTAGFAGGTEAFF.

Turning to this clone: Read coverage stops 3 residues before the CDR3 terminus; the germline J gene supplies the remainder. The chain has TRBV10-3 and TRBJ2-7; D might be TRBD1 (6 bases). Germline V gene sequence: CDR1 ENHRY, CDR2 SYGVKD. This CDR3 spans 16 amino acids. Deletions cut 7 bases from V and 2 bases from J, with 21 bases between. The CDR3 region is CAIIVGTGTITYEQYF. Incomplete CDR3 DNA: TGTGCCATCATCGTCGGAACAGGGACCATAACCTACGAG.

In the case of this clone: The read finishes 3 residues shy of the CDR3 end, and the germline J gene is used to complete it. This chain joins TRBV11-2 and TRBJ2-1; a weak D match, TRBD2 (6 bases). Germline V gene sequence: CDR1 SGHAT, CDR2 FQNNGV. The length of the CDR3 is 15 residues. Deletions cut 1 base from V and 1 base from J, with 8 bases between. CDR3 DNA, as far as it was read: TGTGCCAGCAGCTTAGGGACTACATCCTACAATGAG. It specifies CASSLGTTSYNE. The full CDR3 protein reads CASSLGTTSYNEQFF. The full variable domain, its missing parts supplied by reference TRBV11-2 and TRBJ2-1, is EAGVAQSPRYKIIEKRQSVAFWCNPISGHATLYWYQQILGQGPKLLIQFQNNGVVDDSQLPKDRFSAERLKGVDSTLKIQPAKLEDSAVYLCASSLGTTSYNEQFFGPGTRLTVL.

Notes on this clone: The read terminates 3 residues ahead of where the CDR3 ends, so the germline J gene completes it. V usage is TRBV30 and J usage is TRBJ2-2; TRBD1 might be the D (7 bases). CDR1 is GTSNPN and CDR2 is SVGIG in the germline V gene (reference sequence). The CDR3 is 16 residues long. The DNA read from the CDR3 is TGTGCCTGGAGTCTTCTTAACAGGGGCGGAGGGGAAAAG. Encoded protein: CAWSLLNRGGGEK. The CDR3 in its entirety is CAWSLLNRGGGEKLFF.

Comments on this clone: Coverage ceases 3 residues before the CDR3 finishes, and the germline J gene fills in the end. This chain links TRBV7-9 with TRBJ1-1; maybe TRBD1 (5 bases). The CDR3 consists of 12 residues. The V end lost 10 bases, the J end lost 0 bases, and 9 bases lay between the germline ends. From germline, CDR1 is SEHNR and CDR2 FQNEAQ (reference sequence). The CDR3 reads CATGGVNTEAFF. The sequenced part of the CDR3 DNA is TGTGCCACAGGAGGGGTGAACACTGAA.

The CDR3 spells CAWSVAPPTSSYEQYF. The CDR3 DNA, read in part, is TGTGCCTGGAGTGTAGCCCCTCCAACGAGCTCCTACGAG. The chain combines TRBV30 with TRBJ2-7; D remains unclear. The observed sequence ends 3 residues before the CDR3 terminus, with the missing tail filled in from the germline J gene. V lost 0 bases, J lost 0 bases, and 15 bases lay in between. Looked up from germline, CDR1 is GTSNPN and CDR2 is SVGIG (reference sequence). This CDR3 spans 16 amino acids.

The CDR3 bases that were read are TGCGCCAGCAGCCAAGACCCCCGGTCCTACGAG. It translates to CASSQDPRSYE. The full CDR3 protein is CASSQDPRSYEQYF. The V and J genes are TRBV4-1 and TRBJ2-7, with D unresolved. Read sequence stops 3 residues before the CDR3 end, and the germline J gene provides the missing end. V lost 0 bases, J lost 1 base, and 7 bases lay in between. This CDR3 region has 14 residues. Germline CDR1 reads MGHRA; CDR2 reads YSYEKL.

As concerns this clone: Sequencing ends 3 residues short of the CDR3 end; the germline J gene provides the rest. The genes are TRBV5-1 and TRBJ1-1; 7 bases are a match to TRBD1. The CDR3 runs to 15 residues. Germline CDR1 reads SGHRS; CDR2 reads YFSETQ. V dropped 4 bases and J dropped 0; count of bases not matched to a gene: 6. The CDR3 region is CASSPTGPLNTEAFF. The DNA read from the CDR3 is TGCGCCAGCAGCCCGACAGGGCCCCTGAACACTGAA.

As to this clone: The CDR3 end is not reached by the read, which stops 3 residues before it; the germline J gene fills it in. The V call is TRBV18, the J call TRBJ2-2; 8 nucleotides line up with TRBD2. The V gene's germline CDR1 is KGHSH and CDR2 LQKENI. With V trimmed by 3 bases and J by 3 bases, 6 bases remained unmatched. This CDR3 region has 16 residues. The sequenced CDR3 bases are TGTGCCAGCTCACCGACGGCGGGAGGTTACACCGGGGAG. This encodes CASSPTAGGYTGE. The CDR3 in its entirety is CASSPTAGGYTGELFF. Drawing the rest from reference TRBV18 and TRBJ2-2, the complete variable domain is NAGVMQNPRHLVRRRGQEARLRCSPMKGHSHVYWYRQLPEEGLKFMVYLQKENIIDESGMPKERFSAEFPKEGPSILRIQQVVRGDSAAYFCASSPTAGGYTGELFFGEGSRLTVL.

On this clone itself: The read ends 3 residues early relative to the CDR3; the germline J gene fills the gap. The chain is built from TRBV7-8 and TRBJ2-3; TRBD2 might be the D (5 bases). Trimming left V 5 bases short and J 0 bases short, with 12 bases between. The germline gives CDR1 SGHVS, CDR2 FQNEAQ. The length of the CDR3 is 15 residues. The part of the CDR3 DNA that was read is TGTGCCAGCAGCCCCTTAGCGCAAAGCACAGATACG. Protein: CASSPLAQSTDT. The full CDR3 is CASSPLAQSTDTQYF.

On this clone itself: The CDR3 end is not reached by the read, which stops 3 residues before it; the germline J gene fills it in. The chain joins TRBV28 to TRBJ1-2, with a possible D match to TRBD1 (5 bases). Germline CDR1 and CDR2: MDHEN and SYDVKM. This CDR3 has 12 amino acids. The CDR3: CASTGDSYGYTF. The CDR3 DNA, read in part, is TGTGCCAGCACGGGCGACAGCTACGGC.

A note on this clone: The read finishes 3 residues shy of the CDR3 end, and the germline J gene is used to complete it. This chain links TRBV5-1 with TRBJ1-1; a weak D match, TRBD1 (6 bases). Trimming removed 2 bases at V and 2 bases at J, with 19 bases between. The CDR3 runs to 17 residues. Germline V gene lookup returns CDR1 SGHRS and CDR2 YFSETQ. The CDR3 protein is CASSFGGVRGINTEAFF. The CDR3 DNA, read in part, is TGCGCCAGCAGCTTCGGGGGGGTGAGGGGGATCAACACTGAA.

About this clone: The CDR3 goes on 3 residues after the read ends, and that part is filled in from the germline J gene. J is TRBJ2-3 and V is TRBV11-2; the D gene is possibly TRBD2 (5 bases). This CDR3 has 12 amino acids. The germline gives CDR1 SGHAT, CDR2 FQNNGV. The part of the CDR3 DNA that was read is TGTGCCAGCAGCTTAGATAGAGGGACG. Translation: CASSLDRGT. The entire CDR3 protein is CASSLDRGTQYF. Based on the CDR3 plus reference TRBV11-2 and TRBJ2-3, the full variable domain is EAGVAQSPRYKIIEKRQSVAFWCNPISGHATLYWYQQILGQGPKLLIQFQNNGVVDDSQLPKDRFSAERLKGVDSTLKIQPAKLEDSAVYLCASSLDRGTQYFGPGTRLTVL.

Comment on this clone: Read coverage stops 3 residues before the CDR3 terminus; the germline J gene supplies the remainder. The rearrangement links TRBV2 to TRBJ2-2; maybe TRBD2 (5 bases). Germline V gives CDR1 SNHLY, CDR2 FYNNEI. Trimming took off 8 bases at V and 4 bases at J, with 14 bases between the two ends. This CDR3 is 14 amino acids long. CDR3: CASSRKGGTGELFF. CDR3 bases read: TGTGCCAGCTCGCGGAAAGGAGGCACCGGGGAG.

Turning to this clone: The CDR3 extends 3 residues past the end of the read, so its final part is completed from the germline J gene. This rearrangement joins TRBV28 to TRBJ2-1; 7 bases are a match to TRBD2. Germline CDR1 is MDHEN and CDR2 is SYDVKM. This CDR3 is 17 amino acids long. Trimming took 3 bases from V and 4 from J; bases not matched to a gene: 12. This CDR3 reads CASSFIPLADKYNEQFF. The sequenced CDR3 bases are TGTGCCAGCAGTTTCATCCCCCTAGCGGATAAATACAATGAG.

This CDR3 is CASSERFTDTQYF. The part of the CDR3 DNA that was read is TGTGCCAGCAGTGAAAGGTTCACAGATACG. The chain employs TRBV2 and TRBJ2-3; no clear D. The sequence runs out 3 residues before the end of the CDR3; the remainder is reconstructed from the germline J gene. The CDR3 contains 13 residues. The germline V and J ends were trimmed by 2 bases and 2 bases, with 5 bases remaining between them. Germline V gene lookup returns CDR1 SNHLY and CDR2 FYNNEI.

As regards this clone: Coverage ceases 3 residues before the CDR3 finishes, and the germline J gene fills in the end. V gene TRBV29-1 combines with J gene TRBJ1-2, with a weak D call TRBD1 (6 bases). Germline-derived CDR1 and CDR2 are SQVTM and ANQGSEA. Trimming removed 4 bases at V and 4 bases at J, with 19 bases between. The CDR3 consists of 15 residues. The CDR3 region is CSVGASRQGSYGYTF. The covered CDR3 bases are TGCAGCGTTGGGGCAAGTAGGCAGGGGAGCTATGGC.